Given below is one T cell receptor (beta chain) in context. These data belong to a study of blood T cell repertoires in COVID-19. Profiled with immunoSEQ multiplex PCR; TCRdb holds only in-frame clones, not every one. The profile shows 130,000 to 150,000 clones, roughly 83% of them singletons. The study recruited people aged about 18 to 89 years across about 25 US areas. Trimming took 6 bases from V and 9 from J, leaving 12 bases between them. The germline V gene encodes CDR1 MDHEN and CDR2 SYDVKM. CDR3 length: 13 residues. The V gene is TRBV28, the J gene TRBJ1-6; possibly TRBD1 for D (5 bases). This receptor was taken from a man aged 45-65 years who had recovered from COVID-19. Sequencing was carried out using PBMCs or T cells enriched from blood (not recorded which). CDR3 protein: CASRGRGSSPLHF. CDR3 nucleotides: TGTGCCAGCAGGGGTCGGGGGAGTTCACCCCTCCACTTT.